Below are 32 T cell receptor beta chains sequenced from a single sample in a study of blood T cells in healthy people across ages (dated by TCRdb to between 2015 and 2017). Receptor amplification or capture employed 5' RACE. Reads for this sample came from an Illumina HiSeq 2500. A second PCR of roughly 7 to 11 cycles was performed with a sample-barcoded 5' primer and a J-beta primer mix. TCRdb reworked the public reads: Q25 trimming with fastp, MiXCR clone assembly, productive beta chains retained. When rows share a CDR3 protein, they turn into one entry using the most common DNA and genes. The sample profile shows some 760,000 distinct CDR3 sequences; around 25% of them were found once. The ten biggest clones cover roughly 9% of the sample. The data also belong to a second study, concerning T cells of mothers and their children.

Sequencing was done on a sample of blood. The source is a boy between 10 and 17 years old in good health.

This clonotype was found a few times. This chain connects TRBV28 to TRBJ2-2, with no clear D. The V gene's germline CDR1 is MDHEN and CDR2 SYDVKM. The germline V and J ends were trimmed by 6 bases and 3 bases, with 17 bases remaining between them. The CDR3 runs to 16 residues. CDR3 sequence reads: CASRNWAERDTGELFF. CDR3 bases: TGTGCCAGCAGGAATTGGGCCGAAAGGGACACCGGGGAGCTGTTTTTT. The full variable domain, in which reference TRBV28 and TRBJ2-2 provide the parts outside the CDR3, is DVKVTQSSRYLVKRTGEKVFLECVQDMDHENMFWYRQDPGLGLRLIYFSYDVKMKEKGDIPEGYSVSREKKERFSLILESASTNQTSMYLCASRNWAERDTGELFFGEGSRLTVL.

This clonotype has just a few counts. The chain joins TRBV9 to TRBJ1-1, with a weak D call TRBD1 (5 bases). Trimming cost V 0 bases and J 2 bases, with 14 bases left between them. The CDR3 extends over 16 amino acids. Per the germline V gene, CDR1 is SGDLS and CDR2 is YYNGEE. In DNA form, the CDR3 reads TGTGCCAGCAGCGTAGCTGCAGGGATAGGTAACACTGAAGCTTTCTTT. It encodes CASSVAAGIGNTEAFF.

V gene TRBV6-6 combines with J gene TRBJ2-5; unclear D gene. The J call is in doubt because the DNA end fits TRBJ2-7 better. Germline CDR1 reads MNHNY; CDR2 reads SVGAGI (reference sequence). This CDR3 is 13 amino acids long. CDR3 region: CASSPLRPYEQYF. CDR3 sequence (DNA): TGTGCCAGCAGCCCTCTCAGGCCGTACGAGCAGTACTTC.

The chain is built from TRBV20-1 and TRBJ2-5, with a weak D call TRBD2 (6 bases). The V gene lost 4 bases and the J gene lost 7 bases, with 13 bases spanning the gap. The CDR3 is 12 amino acids. From germline, CDR1 is DFQATT and CDR2 SNEGSKA (reference sequence). Here the CDR3 reads CSAISGGGTQYF. CDR3 in DNA: TGCAGTGCTATTAGCGGAGGAGGGACCCAGTACTTC.

This rearrangement joins TRBV7-9 to TRBJ2-1, with 13 bases that match TRBD2. The ends lost 5 bases at V and 4 bases at J; junction bases unmatched: 8. CDR3 length equals 17 residues. The V gene's germline CDR1 is SEHNR and CDR2 FQNEAQ (reference sequence). The CDR3 sequence: CASSGRTSGGYYNEQFF. In DNA form, the CDR3 reads TGTGCCAGCAGCGGGAGGACTAGCGGGGGCTATTACAATGAGCAGTTCTTC.

The chain uses TRBV18 and TRBJ2-7; the D is unclear. CDR3 length: 13 residues. Germline V gene lookup returns CDR1 KGHSH and CDR2 LQKENI. The V end lost 3 bases, the J end lost 2 bases, and 8 bases lay between the germline ends. The CDR3 DNA reads TGTGCCAGCTCACCGCCGAGTACCTACGAGCAGTACTTC. This gives the protein CASSPPSTYEQYF.

The rearrangement joins TRBV29-1 to TRBJ2-5, with 9 bases lining up with TRBD2. Germline CDR1 is SQVTM and CDR2 is ANQGSEA. The V segment lost 5 bases and the J segment 11 bases; nucleotides outside the gene matches: 15. The CDR3 contains 14 residues. For the CDR3, the DNA is TGCAGCGTTACCCTAGCGGGGCTGATGGGGGAGCAGTACTTC. Translated, it gives CSVTLAGLMGEQYF.

This clonotype was seen more than once but under ten times. The chain uses TRBV7-3 and TRBJ2-2; tentatively, D is TRBD1 or TRBD2 (6 bases each). The length of the CDR3 is 16 residues. CDR1 is SGHTA and CDR2 is FQGTGA in the germline V gene. Trimming removed 5 bases at V and 0 bases at J, with 13 bases between. As DNA, the CDR3 is TGTGCCAGCAGCGAGGGCGGGACAACGAACACCGGGGAGCTGTTTTTT. Translating gives CASSEGGTTNTGELFF.

The chain uses TRBV15 and TRBJ2-5; D unresolved. The V and J ends lost 0 bases and 2 bases respectively, with 10 bases between them. Germline assignment: CDR1 LNHNV and CDR2 YYDKDF (reference sequence). This CDR3 has 15 amino acids. The CDR3 DNA reads as TGTGCCACCAGCAGAGATGGAGCCACTCAAGAGACCCAGTACTTC. It codes for CATSRDGATQETQYF. Variable domain in full (rest from reference TRBV15 and TRBJ2-5): DAMVIQNPRYQVTQFGKPVTLSCSQTLNHNVMYWYQQKSSQAPKLLFHYYDKDFNNEADTPDNFQSRRPNTSFCFLDIRSPGLGDTAMYLCATSRDGATQETQYFGPGTRLLVL.

This clonotype occurred a few times. The V and J genes are TRBV12-3 or TRBV12-4 and TRBJ2-5; TRBD2 matches 9 bases. The assigned J gene may be wrong: the sequence end matches TRBJ2-1 better. CDR3 size: 14 residues. This chain's CDR3 is CASRRGGKNNEQFF. The CDR3 DNA is TGTGCCAGCAGGCGGGGGGGCAAAAACAATGAGCAGTTCTTC.

The chain employs TRBV7-9 and TRBJ1-1; no reliable D call. Trimming removed 6 bases at V and 0 bases at J, with 14 bases between. The CDR3 has 15 amino acids. The germline CDR1 and CDR2 sequences are SEHNR and FQNEAQ (reference sequence). The chain's CDR3 is CASSPLEEMNTEAFF. The CDR3, as DNA: TGTGCCAGCAGTCCCTTGGAGGAAATGAACACTGAAGCTTTCTTT.

Remarks on this clonotype: At one boundary the junction diverges from the germline segment, which might be a read error. The chain links TRBV29-1 to TRBJ2-5, with D possibly matching TRBD2 (5 bases). This CDR3 has 17 residues. Germline V gene data show CDR1 as SQVTM and CDR2 as ANQGSEA. The CDR3 loop is CRADGPDGDMVQEAQYF. In DNA form, the CDR3 reads TGCAGGGCAGACGGGCCAGACGGGGATATGGTACAAGAGGCCCAGTACTTC.

In its sample, this clonotype was seen a few times. The chain carries TRBV11-1 and TRBJ2-7; 11 bases agree with TRBD1. V dropped 3 bases and J dropped 4; count of bases not matched to a gene: 5. The V gene's germline CDR1 is SGHAT and CDR2 FQDESV (reference sequence). This CDR3 has 15 amino acids. CDR3 DNA sequence: TGTGCCAGCAGCTTTGGGACAGGGGGTAGGTACGAGCAGTACTTC. It is translated as CASSFGTGGRYEQYF. Based on the CDR3 plus reference TRBV11-1 and TRBJ2-7, the full variable domain is EAEVAQSPRYKITEKSQAVAFWCDPISGHATLYWYRQILGQGPELLVQFQDESVVDDSQLPKDRFSAERLKGVDSTLKIQPAELGDSAMYLCASSFGTGGRYEQYFGPGTRLTVT.

This chain uses TRBV29-1 with TRBJ2-1; D is ambiguous. V was trimmed by 4 bases and J by 8 bases, leaving 15 bases between them. Germline lookup yields CDR1 SQVTM and CDR2 ANQGSEA. This CDR3 has 13 amino acids. The CDR3 region is CSVVGSTYDEQFF. The CDR3 DNA follows: TGCAGCGTTGTGGGTAGCACTTATGATGAGCAGTTCTTC.

The chain uses TRBV27 and TRBJ2-3; 9 nucleotides agree with TRBD1. Per the germline V gene, CDR1 is MNHEY and CDR2 is SMNVEV (reference sequence). The CDR3 runs to 16 residues. Trimming took 5 bases from V and 5 from J; bases not matched to a gene: 11. The CDR3 nucleotides are TGTGCCAGCAGTGTAGCCGGGACAGGGATGGGAGATACGCAGTATTTT. This translates into CASSVAGTGMGDTQYF.

This clonotype was counted only a few times. The chain recombines TRBV6-2 or TRBV6-3 with TRBJ1-1; tentatively, D is TRBD1 (6 bases). The CDR3 runs to 17 residues. Looked up from germline, CDR1 is MNHEY and CDR2 is SVGEGT. V lost 6 bases and J lost 2, with 22 bases in between. In DNA form, the CDR3 reads TGTGCCAGCAGCTTCGAAACTCGAACAGGGATCAACACTGAAGCTTTCTTT. Encoded protein: CASSFETRTGINTEAFF.

This chain joins TRBV28 and TRBJ2-5; tentatively, D is TRBD1 (6 bases). Germline V gene lookup returns CDR1 MDHEN and CDR2 SYDVKM. V lost 5 bases and J lost 2, with 15 bases in between. The CDR3 loop spans 15 amino acids. CDR3 in DNA: TGTGCCAGCAGTCCCCCGACAGGTTCTCAAGAGACCCAGTACTTC. Its translation: CASSPPTGSQETQYF. Supplemented by reference TRBV28 and TRBJ2-5, the full variable domain reads DVKVTQSSRYLVKRTGEKVFLECVQDMDHENMFWYRQDPGLGLRLIYFSYDVKMKEKGDIPEGYSVSREKKERFSLILESASTNQTSMYLCASSPPTGSQETQYFGPGTRLLVL.

The chain joins TRBV10-3 to TRBJ2-5; 12 bases align to TRBD1. Looked up from germline, CDR1 is ENHRY and CDR2 is SYGVKD. Unmatched junction bases numbered 5, after V lost 3 bases and J lost 3 bases. The CDR3 spans 16 residues. In DNA form, the CDR3 reads TGTGCCATCAGTGAACCCGGGACAGGGGGCGAAGAGACCCAGTACTTC. It encodes CAISEPGTGGEETQYF.

The chain has TRBV6-5 and TRBJ1-2; tentative D call: TRBD1 (6 bases). Looked up from germline, CDR1 is MNHEY and CDR2 is SVGAGI. V was trimmed by 2 bases and J by 4 bases, leaving 14 bases between them. This CDR3 has 15 residues. The chain's CDR3 is CASSYPIQGLYGYTF. CDR3 sequence (DNA): TGTGCCAGCAGTTACCCGATTCAGGGGCTCTATGGCTACACCTTC.

The chain has TRBV28 and TRBJ2-7, with D possibly called TRBD1 or TRBD2 (6 bases each). Germline values: CDR1 MDHEN, CDR2 SYDVKM. Trimming stripped 5 bases from V and 2 bases from J, with 13 bases between. This CDR3 contains 14 residues. The CDR3 DNA follows: TGTGCCAGCAGTCTGCGGGACATAGCCTACGAGCAGTACTTC. It yields the protein CASSLRDIAYEQYF.

This clonotype was seen only a few times. J is TRBJ2-7 and V is TRBV7-9; 9 bases fit TRBD2. Germline V CDR1 and CDR2: SEHNR, FQNEAQ (reference sequence). Germline trimming cut 9 bases from V and 2 bases from J; bases unmatched to any gene: 14. The CDR3 sequence is 16 residues long. The CDR3: CASGARSGSLAYEQYF. CDR3 coding DNA: TGTGCCAGTGGGGCCCGTAGCGGGAGCCTCGCCTACGAGCAGTACTTC.

The V call is TRBV18, the J call TRBJ2-1; D remains unclear. The DNA matches TRBJ2-7 better at its end, which makes the J call doubtful. Germline loops: CDR1 KGHSH, CDR2 LQKENI. CDR3 size: 14 residues. The CDR3 region has the DNA TGTGCCAGCTCACCACCGGGCCCATACTACGAGCAGTACTTC. This sequence encodes CASSPPGPYYEQYF.

This clonotype has more than one count but fewer than ten. The V and J genes are TRBV29-1 and TRBJ2-7; D is unresolved. Germline CDR1 SQVTM, CDR2 ANQGSEA. V lost 5 bases, J lost 2 bases, and 7 bases lay in between. This CDR3 region has 11 residues. The CDR3 reads CSVPRTYEQYF. The DNA for the CDR3 is TGCAGCGTTCCCAGGACCTACGAGCAGTACTTC.

The sample holds many counts of this clonotype. The V gene is TRBV7-2, the J gene TRBJ2-7, with D maybe TRBD2 (6 bases). Germline V gene sequence: CDR1 SGHTA, CDR2 FQGNSA. The CDR3 is made up of 14 amino acids. V gave up 4 bases and J gave up 7 bases, with 17 bases separating them. In nucleotides, the CDR3 is TGTGCCAGCAGCTATATTGGCGGGGTGAATGAGCAGTACTTC. It specifies CASSYIGGVNEQYF.

The sample holds a few counts of this clonotype. The chain uses TRBV20-1 and TRBJ1-2; no clear D. This CDR3 comprises 13 residues. Per germline, CDR1 DFQATT and CDR2 SNEGSKA (reference sequence). V lost 7 bases, J lost 4 bases, and 16 bases lay in between. Here the CDR3 DNA reads TGCAGTGGGGCTGAAGAAGGTATCTATGGCTACACCTTC. Translating it yields CSGAEEGIYGYTF.

The chain combines TRBV7-9 with TRBJ2-5; a weak D match, TRBD1 (6 bases). Trimming stripped 8 bases from V and 2 bases from J, with 12 bases between. The length of the CDR3 is 13 residues. Germline-derived CDR1 and CDR2 are SEHNR and FQNEAQ (reference sequence). The CDR3 DNA reads as TGTGCCAGCGGGGCAGGGGTGCAAGAGACCCAGTACTTC. Translated, it gives CASGAGVQETQYF.

This clonotype was observed a handful of times. This sequence joins TRBV10-3 and TRBJ2-5; 9 nucleotides agree with TRBD1. This CDR3 is built from 13 residues. CDR1 and CDR2 from the germline V gene are ENHRY and SYGVKD. Trimming removed 4 bases from V and 3 bases from J; junction bases left unmatched: 0. The CDR3 here is CAISGQGEETQYF. The CDR3 DNA reads as TGTGCCATCAGTGGACAGGGGGAAGAGACCCAGTACTTC.

The sample holds a few counts of this clonotype. The chain combines TRBV2 with TRBJ1-6; D is ambiguous. Trimming took 4 bases from V and 0 from J, leaving 7 bases between them. Germline CDR1 is SNHLY and CDR2 is FYNNEI. The CDR3 sequence is 15 residues long. CDR3 region: CASSGQSSYNSPLHF. The CDR3 coding sequence is TGTGCCAGCAGTGGTCAGAGCTCCTATAATTCACCCCTCCACTTT.

The chain joins TRBV9 to TRBJ2-2; 10 nucleotides agree with TRBD2. From germline, CDR1 is SGDLS and CDR2 YYNGEE. The J segment lost 3 bases and the V segment lost 1 base, leaving 6 bases of the junction unmatched. This CDR3 comprises 17 residues. The CDR3, as DNA: TGTGCCAGCAGCGTACCTAGCGGGAGTTCAGACACCGGGGAGCTGTTTTTT. Translation gives CASSVPSGSSDTGELFF.

This clonotype has only a few counts. V and J are TRBV11-2 and TRBJ2-2; D is perhaps TRBD2 (5 bases). The CDR3 covers 17 residues. The germline V gene has CDR1 SGHAT and CDR2 FQNNGV. The ends were cut back, 0 bases at V and 4 bases at J, with 15 bases in the middle. The DNA for the CDR3 is TGTGCCAGCAGCTTAGATTACAGACTATACCTCACCGGGGAGCTGTTTTTT. Translation: CASSLDYRLYLTGELFF.

This clonotype has only a few counts. This chain uses TRBV7-8 with TRBJ1-2; the D is unclear. Trimming left V 1 base short and J 5 bases short, with 8 bases between. This CDR3 comprises 13 residues. Germline V lookup: CDR1 SGHVS, CDR2 FQNEAQ. The CDR3 region has the DNA TGTGCCAGCAGCTTAGAGCCGGGATATGGCTACACCTTC. Protein sequence: CASSLEPGYGYTF.

This clonotype was counted once. J is TRBJ2-3 and V is TRBV7-3, with TRBD2 matching over 12 bases. The CDR3 has 17 amino acids. Per germline, CDR1 SGHTA and CDR2 FQGTGA. Trimming at V came to 4 bases and at J to 5 bases, leaving 10 bases not matched to a gene. CDR3 loop: CASSSDPGLAGRDTQYF. Written as DNA, the CDR3 is TGTGCCAGCAGCTCTGATCCGGGACTAGCGGGTAGAGATACGCAGTATTTT.